One sample yielded the 31 T cell receptor beta chains listed below, sequenced in a study of cytomegalovirus exposure and HLA in healthy donors. It was with 60 Vbeta and 13 Jbeta primers that the PCR ran. Data came from immunoSEQ multiplex PCR; TCRdb stores just in-frame clones and leaves some out. This table has about 230,000 clones, roughly 85% appearing once. The specimen was PBMCs. The receptor source for this set is a girl between 2 and 10 years old in good health and CMV-seronegative.

The J gene is TRBJ1-6, the V gene TRBV15, with D unresolved. With 0 bases removed from V and 15 bases from J, the gap between germline ends came to 12 bases. The germline CDR1 and CDR2 sequences are LNHNV and YYDKDF (reference sequence). This CDR3 contains 13 residues. In DNA, the CDR3 is TGTGCCACCAGCAGAGATCGGCGGGTAGTCCTCCACTTT. Translation: CATSRDRRVVLHF.

The V call is TRBV11-2, the J call TRBJ2-1; TRBD2 might be the D (7 bases). Trimming took off 2 bases at V and 5 bases at J, with 13 bases between the two ends. The germline CDR1 and CDR2 sequences are SGHAT and FQNNGV. CDR3 length: 15 residues. Here the CDR3 DNA reads TGTGCCAGCAGCTTAAAGGGGGAGGGGCACAATGAGCAGTTCTTC. Amino acids: CASSLKGEGHNEQFF.

The V call is TRBV11-2, the J call TRBJ2-7; 7 bases are a match to TRBD2. Looked up from germline, CDR1 is SGHAT and CDR2 is FQNNGV. V dropped 4 bases and J dropped 4; count of bases not matched to a gene: 13. The CDR3 loop spans 16 amino acids. The CDR3, as DNA: TGTGCCAGCAGCTGGGACTATCGGGCGGGGCCTTACGAGCAGTACTTC. It is translated as CASSWDYRAGPYEQYF. The full variable domain, rest sourced from reference TRBV11-2 and TRBJ2-7, is EAGVAQSPRYKIIEKRQSVAFWCNPISGHATLYWYQQILGQGPKLLIQFQNNGVVDDSQLPKDRFSAERLKGVDSTLKIQPAKLEDSAVYLCASSWDYRAGPYEQYFGPGTRLTVT.

J is TRBJ1-6 and V is TRBV19; maybe TRBD1 (5 bases). CDR1 is LNHDA and CDR2 is SQIVND in the germline V gene (reference sequence). CDR3 length: 15 amino acids. V dropped 3 bases and J dropped 4 bases, with 10 bases sitting between them. DNA of the CDR3: TGTGCCAGTAGTATTGGGGCGCCTTATAATTCACCCCTCCACTTT. This translates into CASSIGAPYNSPLHF. The whole variable domain, filled in from reference TRBV19 and TRBJ1-6, reads DGGITQSPKYLFRKEGQNVTLSCEQNLNHDAMYWYRQDPGQGLRLIYYSQIVNDFQKGDIAEGYSVSREKKESFPLTVTSAQKNPTAFYLCASSIGAPYNSPLHFGNGTRLTVT.

The V gene is TRBV29-1, the J gene TRBJ2-4; 8 bases map to TRBD1. Germline trimming cut 5 bases from V and 7 bases from J; bases unmatched to any gene: 10. Germline-derived CDR1 and CDR2 are SQVTM and ANQGSEA. This CDR3 has 14 amino acids. CDR3 in DNA: TGCAGCGTTCAGGACAGGGCAAAGGGGAACATTCAGTACTTC. Its translation is CSVQDRAKGNIQYF.

The J gene is TRBJ2-1, the V gene TRBV9, with 14 bases fitting TRBD2. With V trimmed by 3 bases and J by 9 bases, 2 bases remained unmatched. Germline V CDR1 and CDR2: SGDLS, YYNGEE. This CDR3 comprises 14 residues. CDR3 bases: TGTGCCAGCAGCGGGACTAGCGGGGGGCGTGAGCAGTTCTTC. Protein product: CASSGTSGGREQFF.

The chain combines TRBV19 with TRBJ1-3; D not resolved. CDR1 is LNHDA, CDR2 SQIVND, per germline (reference sequence). The CDR3 is 14 amino acids. The V and J ends lost 6 bases and 2 bases respectively, with 11 bases between them. This chain's CDR3 is CASRAGWTGNTIYF. The CDR3 DNA is TGTGCCAGTAGGGCAGGATGGACTGGAAACACCATATATTTT.

This clone was recorded only once. The chain is built from TRBV6-5 and TRBJ2-7, with a possible D match to TRBD1 (6 bases). The V end was cut by 6 bases, the J end by 6 bases, with 15 bases between. Germline V gene data show CDR1 as MNHEY and CDR2 as SVGAGI. The CDR3 covers 13 residues. The CDR3 protein is CASRRLDSFEQYF. CDR3 sequence (DNA): TGTGCCAGCAGACGCCTGGACAGTTTCGAGCAGTACTTC.

The J gene is TRBJ1-1, the V gene TRBV6-1, with TRBD1 matching 10 bases. The germline V gene encodes CDR1 MNHNS and CDR2 SASEGT. V trimming: 6 bases; J trimming: 5 bases; junction bases outside the gene matches: 3. This CDR3 is built from 13 residues. CDR3 region: CASSWTGGTEAFF. DNA for the CDR3: TGTGCCAGCAGCTGGACAGGGGGAACTGAAGCTTTCTTT.

The chain is built from TRBV9 and TRBJ1-1; D remains ambiguous. Germline lookup yields CDR1 SGDLS and CDR2 YYNGEE. The CDR3 is 15 residues long. With 0 bases removed from V and 0 bases from J, the gap between germline ends came to 9 bases. The CDR3 bases are TGTGCCAGCAGCGTAGGGGCCGGATTGAACACTGAAGCTTTCTTT. Protein sequence: CASSVGAGLNTEAFF.

The chain uses TRBV11-2 and TRBJ2-3; D not resolved. The CDR3 covers 14 residues. The germline V gene encodes CDR1 SGHAT and CDR2 FQNNGV. Trimming removed 0 bases from V and 7 bases from J, with 11 bases in between. The DNA of the CDR3 is TGTGCCAGCAGCTTAGAGGGCAGGCGATATACGCAGTATTTT. Protein: CASSLEGRRYTQYF.

The CDR3 nucleotides read TGTGCCAGCATGCGCCAGGGAAATGAAAAACTGTTTTTT. It codes for CASMRQGNEKLFF. The chain couples TRBV2 to TRBJ1-4, with D possibly being TRBD1 (5 bases). There are 13 residues in the CDR3. Trimming left V 7 bases short and J 5 bases short, with 11 bases between. Germline V gene lookup returns CDR1 SNHLY and CDR2 FYNNEI.

V is TRBV9 and J is TRBJ2-1; 7 bases map to TRBD2. Germline CDR1 reads SGDLS; CDR2 reads YYNGEE. The CDR3 loop spans 16 amino acids. The V gene end was trimmed by 4 bases and the J gene end by 7 bases; junction bases not matched to a gene: 14. The CDR3 is CASSMTLAVNRNEQFF. The CDR3 DNA is TGTGCCAGCAGCATGACGCTAGCGGTCAACCGGAATGAGCAGTTCTTC.

V gene TRBV11-2 combines with J gene TRBJ2-5, with TRBD1 matching 9 bases. The length of the CDR3 is 16 residues. Germline V gene data show CDR1 as SGHAT and CDR2 as FQNNGV. The V gene end was trimmed by 2 bases and the J gene end by 7 bases; junction bases not matched to a gene: 11. The CDR3: CASSLSWDRAEGTQYF. In DNA form, the CDR3 reads TGTGCCAGCAGCTTATCCTGGGACAGGGCAGAGGGGACCCAGTACTTC.

The V and J genes are TRBV30 and TRBJ1-3, with 7 bases lining up with TRBD1. The CDR3 contains 14 residues. The germline V gene encodes CDR1 GTSNPN and CDR2 SVGIG (reference sequence). The J segment lost 0 bases and the V segment lost 5 bases, leaving 4 bases of the junction unmatched. The CDR3 coding sequence is TGTGCCTGGTCGACAGGGCGCTCTGGAAACACCATATATTTT. Protein: CAWSTGRSGNTIYF.

The chain has TRBV11-2 and TRBJ2-3, with 14 bases lining up with TRBD2. The germline gives CDR1 SGHAT, CDR2 FQNNGV. The CDR3 is 19 residues long. V lost 3 bases and J lost 5; bases outside the gene matches: 13. CDR3 protein: CASSFRGTSGGVPVDTQYF. The CDR3, as DNA: TGTGCCAGCAGCTTTCGCGGGACTAGCGGGGGAGTTCCGGTAGATACGCAGTATTTT.

This chain connects TRBV11-2 to TRBJ2-7; TRBD2 aligns across 7 bases. The V gene end was trimmed by 0 bases and the J gene end by 2 bases; junction bases not matched to a gene: 10. Germline V gene data show CDR1 as SGHAT and CDR2 as FQNNGV. The CDR3 has 17 amino acids. The CDR3 DNA reads TGTGCCAGCAGCTTAGATTTGGGGGGGAAGGGCACCTACGAGCAGTACTTC. Translating it yields CASSLDLGGKGTYEQYF. The full variable domain, in which reference TRBV11-2 and TRBJ2-7 provide the parts outside the CDR3, is EAGVAQSPRYKIIEKRQSVAFWCNPISGHATLYWYQQILGQGPKLLIQFQNNGVVDDSQLPKDRFSAERLKGVDSTLKIQPAKLEDSAVYLCASSLDLGGKGTYEQYFGPGTRLTVT.

The chain uses TRBV6-5 and TRBJ2-5; TRBD1 agrees at 7 bases. Germline loops: CDR1 MNHEY, CDR2 SVGAGI. The CDR3 runs 15 residues. The V gene end was trimmed by 7 bases and the J gene end by 2 bases; junction bases not matched to a gene: 10. The CDR3 protein is CASKEGQMAQETQYF. The DNA of the CDR3 is TGTGCCAGCAAAGAGGGACAGATGGCTCAAGAGACCCAGTACTTC.

This clone was observed a handful of times. The chain is built from TRBV2 and TRBJ1-2; TRBD1 aligns across 7 bases. CDR3 length: 14 amino acids. Germline V CDR1 and CDR2: SNHLY, FYNNEI. V lost 6 bases, J lost 1 base, and 5 bases stayed unmatched. The CDR3 loop reads CASRHRDSNYGYTF. The DNA of the CDR3 is TGTGCCAGCAGGCACAGGGACAGTAACTATGGCTACACCTTC.

The CDR3 reads CASSPRQAYSNQPQHF. CDR3 nucleotides: TGTGCCAGCAGTCCACGACAGGCGTATAGCAATCAGCCCCAGCATTTT. The chain combines TRBV27 with TRBJ1-5; TRBD1 is a possible D gene (6 bases). Trimming shortened V by 5 bases and J by 0 bases, and 14 bases separated the two germline ends. This CDR3 has 16 amino acids. Germline CDR1 MNHEY, CDR2 SMNVEV (reference sequence).

The chain is built from TRBV15 and TRBJ2-1; 10 nucleotides agree with TRBD2. The length of the CDR3 is 15 residues. Per the germline V gene, CDR1 is LNHNV and CDR2 is YYDKDF (reference sequence). The trim removed 2 bases at V and 9 bases at J, leaving 7 bases unmatched. The CDR3 coding sequence is TGTGCCACCAGCAGAAAGCGGGAGGGCCTGGGTGAGCAGTTCTTC. Its protein is CATSRKREGLGEQFF.

The V gene is TRBV7-9, the J gene TRBJ1-1; a possible D gene is TRBD1 (5 bases). Germline V gene sequence: CDR1 SEHNR, CDR2 FQNEAQ (reference sequence). The V gene lost 5 bases and the J gene lost 0 bases, with 16 bases spanning the gap. This CDR3 has 16 residues. For the CDR3, the DNA is TGTGCCAGCAGCCTTCCCTCCGACAGCGTGAACACTGAAGCTTTCTTT. As protein: CASSLPSDSVNTEAFF.

The chain joins TRBV6-6 to TRBJ2-7; D possibly corresponds to TRBD1 (6 bases). CDR1 MNHNY and CDR2 SVGAGI come from the germline V gene (reference sequence). V was shortened by 5 bases and J by 3 bases, with 14 bases between the two germline ends. The CDR3 extends over 14 amino acids. CDR3 amino acids: CASSAQQGGYEQYF. The CDR3 DNA is TGTGCCAGCAGTGCCCAACAAGGGGGCTACGAGCAGTACTTC.

The chain has TRBV27 and TRBJ2-3; TRBD2 is a possible D gene (5 bases). This CDR3 region has 16 residues. Germline CDR1 is MNHEY and CDR2 is SMNVEV (reference sequence). Between the trimmed V and J ends, which lost 7 bases and 4 bases, there was a span of 21 bases. The CDR3 loop reads CASTPVGGRVADTQYF. In DNA form, the CDR3 reads TGTGCCAGCACCCCAGTCGGCGGGCGGGTCGCAGATACGCAGTATTTT.

The genes are TRBV5-4 and TRBJ2-3; D is possibly TRBD1 (5 bases). The germline V and J ends were trimmed by 0 bases and 5 bases, with 13 bases remaining between them. The CDR3 contains 15 residues. Germline CDR1 SGHNT, CDR2 YYREEE (reference sequence). The CDR3 DNA is TGTGCCAGCAGCTTGGGTGGGGCAGGGAAAGATACGCAGTATTTT. This encodes CASSLGGAGKDTQYF.

The rearrangement uses TRBV28 and TRBJ1-5; 8 bases fit TRBD1. CDR3 length: 14 amino acids. V lost 5 bases and J lost 9; bases outside the gene matches: 9. CDR1 MDHEN and CDR2 SYDVKM come from the germline V gene. The CDR3, as DNA: TGTGCCAGCAGTCGAGGACAGGGTAGACTGCCCCAGCATTTT. Translation: CASSRGQGRLPQHF.

J is TRBJ2-3 and V is TRBV19, with D possibly being TRBD1 (6 bases). There are 13 residues in the CDR3. Trimming shortened V by 7 bases and J by 3 bases, and 11 bases separated the two germline ends. The V gene's germline CDR1 is LNHDA and CDR2 SQIVND (reference sequence). The DNA of the CDR3 is TGTGCCAGTAAAAAGAGGGGGACAGATACGCAGTATTTT. It is translated as CASKKRGTDTQYF.

The rearrangement joins TRBV18 to TRBJ1-2; perhaps TRBD1 as D (6 bases). Trimming took off 0 bases at V and 8 bases at J, with 10 bases between the two ends. This CDR3 spans 13 amino acids. Germline V CDR1 and CDR2: KGHSH, LQKENI. The CDR3 region is CASSPPTGWGYTF. In nucleotides, the CDR3 is TGTGCCAGCTCACCACCAACAGGGTGGGGCTACACCTTC.

The chain couples TRBV7-2 to TRBJ2-2; 9 positions match TRBD2. Germline loops: CDR1 SGHTA, CDR2 FQGNSA. V trimming: 4 bases; J trimming: 7 bases; junction bases outside the gene matches: 4. This CDR3 has 14 residues. CDR3 residues: CASSSRGGGGELFF. In DNA form, the CDR3 reads TGTGCCAGCAGCTCGCGGGGGGGCGGCGGGGAGCTGTTTTTT.

This clone appeared a single time. The chain joins TRBV11-2 to TRBJ2-5, with D possibly matching TRBD2 (6 bases). V was clipped by 5 bases and J by 3 bases, with 16 bases between them. The CDR3 contains 15 residues. Germline V gene lookup returns CDR1 SGHAT and CDR2 FQNNGV. The CDR3 nucleotides read TGTGCCAGCAGCAAGGGAGGTGGCAGGAAAGAGACCCAGTACTTC. Protein: CASSKGGGRKETQYF.

The chain has TRBV6-5 and TRBJ1-2; tentatively, D is TRBD1 (6 bases). This CDR3 is built from 16 residues. The V and J ends lost 0 bases and 8 bases respectively, with 19 bases between them. In germline, CDR1 is MNHEY, CDR2 SVGAGI. CDR3 region: CASSYSKGFRGGGYTF. As DNA, the CDR3 is TGTGCCAGCAGTTACTCGAAAGGTTTCAGGGGAGGGGGCTACACCTTC.